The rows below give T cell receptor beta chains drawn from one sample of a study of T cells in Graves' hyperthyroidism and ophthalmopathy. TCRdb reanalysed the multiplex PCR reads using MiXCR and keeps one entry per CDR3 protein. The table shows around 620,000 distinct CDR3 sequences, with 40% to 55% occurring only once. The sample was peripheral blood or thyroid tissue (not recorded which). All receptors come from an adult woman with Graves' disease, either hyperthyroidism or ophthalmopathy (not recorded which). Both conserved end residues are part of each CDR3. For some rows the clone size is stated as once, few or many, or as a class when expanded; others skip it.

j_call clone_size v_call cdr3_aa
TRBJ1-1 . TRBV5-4 CASSLPLGGNTEAFF
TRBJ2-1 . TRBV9 CASSVAGSRVSHNEQFF
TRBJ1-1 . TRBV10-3 CAISDGQGATEAFF
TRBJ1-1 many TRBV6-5 CATSRKGAQAFF
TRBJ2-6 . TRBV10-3 CAIRRGVPSGANVLTF
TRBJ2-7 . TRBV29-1 CSLGAGGIYEQYF
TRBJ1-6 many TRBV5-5 CASSPMTEVLHF
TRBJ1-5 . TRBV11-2 CASSFATSGPQHF
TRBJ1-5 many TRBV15 CATSSPETVNQPQHF
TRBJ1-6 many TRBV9 CASSAGQYNSPLHF
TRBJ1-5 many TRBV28 CASRWTGGQPQHF
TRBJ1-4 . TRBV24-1 CATSQGTGFEKLFF
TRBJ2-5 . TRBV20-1 CSARQENQYF
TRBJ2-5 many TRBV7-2 CASSWQGARETQYF
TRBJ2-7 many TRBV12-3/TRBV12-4 CASSLVHSGRAGDEQYF
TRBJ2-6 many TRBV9 CASSPIHSQPSGANVLTF
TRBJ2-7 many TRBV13 CASSFAGTSYEQYF
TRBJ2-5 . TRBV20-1 CSATGSETQYF
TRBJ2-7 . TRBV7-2 CASKGQGASDEQYF
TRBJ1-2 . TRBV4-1 CASSRSPAGGTGGYTF
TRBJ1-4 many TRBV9 CASSGTNEKLFF
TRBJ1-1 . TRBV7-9 CASSLDQMDTEAFF
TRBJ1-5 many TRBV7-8 CASSWRGGTSNQPQHF
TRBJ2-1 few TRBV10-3 CAIGGSSYNEQFF
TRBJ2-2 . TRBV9 CASSVGIGIGELFF
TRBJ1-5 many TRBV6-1 CASSEWKGGLNQPQHF
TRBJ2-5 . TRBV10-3 CAIRGTSGMMETQYF
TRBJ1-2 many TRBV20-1 CSARGARVGNGYTF
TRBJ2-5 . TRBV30 CAWGSGRGVTQYF
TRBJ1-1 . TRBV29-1 CSVARVRGTEAFF
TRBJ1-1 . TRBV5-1 CASSHGTGGARTEAFF
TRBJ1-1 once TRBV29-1 CSVSGGGDNEAFF
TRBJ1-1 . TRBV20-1 CSARVTGEAFF
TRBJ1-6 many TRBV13 CASSDTRNSPLHF
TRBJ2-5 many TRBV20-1 CSATDRGRGETQYF
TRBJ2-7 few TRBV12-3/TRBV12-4 CASRQTGAHYEQYF
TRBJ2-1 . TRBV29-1 CSVIRGEQFF
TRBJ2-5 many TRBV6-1 CASSDHGGRAQETQYF
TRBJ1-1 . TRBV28 CASSPEVATTEAFF
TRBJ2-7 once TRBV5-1 CASSLDPGQFYEQYF
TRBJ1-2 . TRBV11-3 CASSRGGSRGYTF
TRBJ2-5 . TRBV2 CASRRRRDGNQPQYF
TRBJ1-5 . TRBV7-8 CASSLYRRGPTQPQHF
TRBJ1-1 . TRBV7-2 CASSLEGASEAFF
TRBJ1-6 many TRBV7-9 CASSSQGNSNSPLHF
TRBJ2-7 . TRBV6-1 CASSEASEQYF
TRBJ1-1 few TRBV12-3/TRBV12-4 CASSLGQGWTEAFF
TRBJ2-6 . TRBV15 CATAVLTF
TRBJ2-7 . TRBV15 CATSSLEGIESYEQYF
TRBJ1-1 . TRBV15 CATSSVRQGGQAFF
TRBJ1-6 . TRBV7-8 CASSLVGGTGSPLHF
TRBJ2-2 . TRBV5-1 CASSLQGGDTGELFF
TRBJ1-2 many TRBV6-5 CASRTRPEGAYGYTF
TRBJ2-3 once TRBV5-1 CASKTTSGPDTQYF
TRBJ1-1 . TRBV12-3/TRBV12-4 CASSRGGDRTEAFF